This TCR beta chain derives from a study of identical twins. TCRdb processed the 5' RACE reads anew with MiXCR; each CDR3 protein has one entry. The top ten hold under 9.5% of the sample, which has around 370,000 distinct CDR3 sequences, about 9% seen once. Germline V gives CDR1 SGHRS, CDR2 YFSETQ. The CDR3 length is 15 residues. V lost 1 base to trimming and J lost 5 bases; unmatched junction nucleotides: 6. This clonotype was obtained from a woman aged 45-65 years in good health. The J gene is TRBJ1-2, the V gene TRBV5-1; 9 bases map to TRBD1. Specimen: naive T cells sorted from blood. As DNA, the CDR3 is TGCGCCAGCAGCTTGTTAGGACAGGGGACTTATGGCTACACCTTC. This sequence encodes CASSLLGQGTYGYTF.